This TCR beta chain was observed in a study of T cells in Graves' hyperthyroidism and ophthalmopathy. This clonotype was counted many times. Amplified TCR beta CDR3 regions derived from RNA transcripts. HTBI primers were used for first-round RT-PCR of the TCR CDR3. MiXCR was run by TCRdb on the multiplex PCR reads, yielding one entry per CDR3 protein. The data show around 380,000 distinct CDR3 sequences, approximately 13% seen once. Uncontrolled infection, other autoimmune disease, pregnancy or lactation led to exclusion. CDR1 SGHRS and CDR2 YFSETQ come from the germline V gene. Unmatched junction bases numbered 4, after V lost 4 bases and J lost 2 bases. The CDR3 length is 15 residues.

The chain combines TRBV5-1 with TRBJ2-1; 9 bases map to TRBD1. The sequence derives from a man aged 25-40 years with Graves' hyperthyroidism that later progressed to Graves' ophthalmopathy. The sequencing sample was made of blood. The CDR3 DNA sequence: TGCGCCAGCAGCCTGGGACAGGGCCCCTACAATGAGCAGTTCTTC. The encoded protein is CASSLGQGPYNEQFF. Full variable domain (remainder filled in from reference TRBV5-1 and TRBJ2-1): KAGVTQTPRYLIKTRGQQVTLSCSPISGHRSVSWYQQTPGQGLQFLFEYFSETQRNKGNFPGRFSGRQFSNSRSEMNVSTLELGDSALYLCASSLGQGPYNEQFFGPGTRLTVL.